The clone carrying this T cell receptor (beta chain) turned up a few times. What it recognizes is unknown. The record originates from a study of T-cell reconstitution after alpha-beta-depleted transplantation in children. Broader study findings: By about two months after transplant, alpha-beta T cells reportedly arose from several hundred graft clones that had expanded.

Trimming cost V 0 bases and J 0 bases, with 21 bases left between them. The CDR3 spans 20 residues. Looked up from germline, CDR1 is MNHEY and CDR2 is SVGEGT. This sample's TCRbeta library carried unique molecular identifier barcodes. One entry per CDR3 protein results from TCRdb running MiXCR on the PCR reads. The sample lists 540,000 or so distinct CDR3 sequences, about 21% occurring once. This chain connects TRBV6-2 or TRBV6-3 to TRBJ2-4; no firm D call. The sequences come from PBMCs, mostly from graft donor cells, collected 360 days after TCRalphabeta/CD19-depleted stem cell transplant. This receptor was taken from a boy younger than two who had a stem cell transplant for acute myeloid leukemia, so the T cells may come from the graft donor. CDR3 sequence reads: CASSYSTVEFQILAKNIQYF. DNA of the CDR3: TGTGCCAGCAGTTACTCAACTGTCGAGTTCCAGATACTAGCCAAAAACATTCAGTACTTC.